These T cell receptor beta chains were read from a single sample in a study of OX40 agonist ivuxolimab in advanced cancers. Produced via immunoSEQ multiplex PCR; TCRdb's table is partial and in-frame only. The sample lists roughly 50,000 clones, more than 80% seen once, with approximately 10% in the top ten. Specimen: CD4+ or CD8+ T cells sorted from blood, collected in a trial of the OX40 agonist ivuxolimab. The receptors derive from an adult with an advanced solid tumor such as melanoma, head and neck, liver or kidney cancer. CDR3s include the opening cysteine and the closing phenylalanine or tryptophan. D genes are given only for firm matches. The listing skips clone size in some rows; elsewhere it reads once, few, many or a size class.

DNA: TGTGCCAGCAGCCCCTTTGGGACTAGCGGGAGCTTCTCGGATACGCAGTATTTT
CDR3: CASSPFGTSGSFSDTQYF
size: -
J: TRBJ2-3
length: 18
V: TRBV9
D: TRBD2

DNA: TGTGCCAGCACCGAGCAGGCGGGGGGGAGTACTGAAGCTTTCTTT
CDR3: CASTEQAGGSTEAFF
size: -
J: TRBJ1-1
length: 15
V: TRBV13
D: -

DNA: TGTGCCAGCAGTTTTAGGGAGGGGACTCCGTGGTACAATGAGCAGTTCTTC
CDR3: CASSFREGTPWYNEQFF
size: -
J: TRBJ2-1
length: 17
V: TRBV28
D: TRBD2

DNA: TGCGCCAGCAGCCAAGATACAAATCAGCCCCAGCATTTT
CDR3: CASSQDTNQPQHF
size: few
J: TRBJ1-5
length: 13
V: TRBV4-1
D: -

DNA: TGTGCCAGTATTGGGGTCGGAGGAACCTACGAGCAGTACTTC
CDR3: CASIGVGGTYEQYF
size: -
J: TRBJ2-7
length: 14
V: TRBV19
D: -

DNA: TGCGCCAGCAGCCAAGTGGGGGACCGGAACTATGGCTACACCTTC
CDR3: CASSQVGDRNYGYTF
size: -
J: TRBJ1-2
length: 15
V: TRBV4-3
D: -

DNA: TGTGCCACCAAGAGCGAAGGGACTAGTGTTAGCAATGAGCAGTTCTTC
CDR3: CATKSEGTSVSNEQFF
size: -
J: TRBJ2-1
length: 16
V: TRBV15
D: TRBD2

DNA: TGCAGCGTTGTTCGGAATGAGACCCAGTACTTC
CDR3: CSVVRNETQYF
size: -
J: TRBJ2-5
length: 11
V: TRBV29-1
D: -

DNA: TGCGCCAGCAGCCCGGACAGTCTCTCTGGAAACACCATATATTTT
CDR3: CASSPDSLSGNTIYF
size: once
J: TRBJ1-3
length: 15
V: TRBV4-3
D: -

DNA: TGTGCCAGTACTCCCGGGACAGGGGCACACGAGCAGTACTTC
CDR3: CASTPGTGAHEQYF
size: -
J: TRBJ2-7
length: 14
V: TRBV19
D: TRBD1

DNA: TGTGCCAGCAGCCAAGGGGACGGGGGAGTTGCAGATACGCAGTATTTT
CDR3: CASSQGDGGVADTQYF
size: -
J: TRBJ2-3
length: 16
V: TRBV4-2
D: -

DNA: TGTGCCAGTAGTATAGGAGGCTTACCACAAGAGACCCAGTACTTC
CDR3: CASSIGGLPQETQYF
size: -
J: TRBJ2-5
length: 15
V: TRBV19
D: -

DNA: TGTGCCAGCAGCGGAGGGACGGGGGAGCAGTACTTC
CDR3: CASSGGTGEQYF
size: -
J: TRBJ2-7
length: 12
V: TRBV7-9
D: -

DNA: TGCGCCAGCAGCTGGGGACAGGCCTACGAGCAGTACTTC
CDR3: CASSWGQAYEQYF
size: -
J: TRBJ2-7
length: 13
V: TRBV5-1
D: TRBD1

DNA: TGTGCCAGCAGCTTGGACAGGGAAGGAAACACCGGGGAGCTGTTTTTT
CDR3: CASSLDREGNTGELFF
size: -
J: TRBJ2-2
length: 16
V: TRBV5-4
D: -

DNA: TGTGCCAGCAGTTTTAGCGGGAATAATGAGCAGTTCTTC
CDR3: CASSFSGNNEQFF
size: once
J: TRBJ2-1
length: 13
V: TRBV27
D: TRBD2

DNA: TGTGCCAGCAGCTCACCGACTAGCGGGGGAAACAATGAGCAGTTCTTC
CDR3: CASSSPTSGGNNEQFF
size: -
J: TRBJ2-1
length: 16
V: TRBV5-4
D: TRBD2

DNA: TGTGCCAGCAGCCCATTTTCCCAGGCGATCTCCTACGAGCAGTACTTC
CDR3: CASSPFSQAISYEQYF
size: -
J: TRBJ2-7
length: 16
V: TRBV4-2
D: -

DNA: TGTGCCAGCAGCTTCGTGGCTGGGGCAAACACTGAAGCTTTCTTT
CDR3: CASSFVAGANTEAFF
size: -
J: TRBJ1-1
length: 15
V: TRBV7-9
D: -

DNA: TGTGCCAGCAGCTTACAGACAGGGTCATCCACTGAAGCTTTCTTT
CDR3: CASSLQTGSSTEAFF
size: -
J: TRBJ1-1
length: 15
V: TRBV5-5
D: TRBD1

DNA: TGTGCCAGCAGTGGCCCCGGGATGGGGGCCAACGTCCTGACTTTC
CDR3: CASSGPGMGANVLTF
size: -
J: TRBJ2-6
length: 15
V: TRBV7-8
D: -

DNA: TGTGCCAGCAGCCCCAGCCTTTGGGCCGGGGAGCTGTTTTTT
CDR3: CASSPSLWAGELFF
size: -
J: TRBJ2-2
length: 14
V: TRBV9
D: -

DNA: TGTGCCAGCAGCGTAGTCGAGGGGCCTGCCTACGAGCAGTACTTC
CDR3: CASSVVEGPAYEQYF
size: -
J: TRBJ2-7
length: 15
V: TRBV9
D: -

DNA: TGTGCCAGCAGTGACCGAGGGAGGTCGGTCGGGGAGCTGTTTTTT
CDR3: CASSDRGRSVGELFF
size: -
J: TRBJ2-2
length: 15
V: TRBV6-4
D: -

DNA: TGTGCCAGCAGCCAAACAGGGCGCTTGTACTTC
CDR3: CASSQTGRLYF
size: -
J: TRBJ2-7
length: 11
V: TRBV5-6
D: -

DNA: TGTGCCAGCGGGACAGGTTTGAGCTCCTACAATGAGCAGTTCTTC
CDR3: CASGTGLSSYNEQFF
size: once
J: TRBJ2-1
length: 15
V: TRBV6-5
D: TRBD1

DNA: TGTGCCAGCAGCTCGGGCACAGGGGATGGCTACACCTTC
CDR3: CASSSGTGDGYTF
size: -
J: TRBJ1-2
length: 13
V: TRBV11-3
D: TRBD1

DNA: TGCGCCAGCAGCCAAGAGACGTTTAGGGGATTAGCGGGGAGCTACAATGAGCAGTTCTTC
CDR3: CASSQETFRGLAGSYNEQFF
size: -
J: TRBJ2-1
length: 20
V: TRBV4-3
D: TRBD2

DNA: TGTGCCAGCAGCTTCACAGCGGGTAGCACAGATACGCAGTATTTT
CDR3: CASSFTAGSTDTQYF
size: -
J: TRBJ2-3
length: 15
V: TRBV11-2
D: -

DNA: TGTGCCAGCAGCCAAGCTGAAGAGCAGTTCTTC
CDR3: CASSQAEEQFF
size: -
J: TRBJ2-1
length: 11
V: TRBV4-2
D: -

DNA: TGTGCCAGCAGCCCCTGGAGAGATGAGCAGTTCTTC
CDR3: CASSPWRDEQFF
size: -
J: TRBJ2-1
length: 12
V: TRBV13
D: -

DNA: TGTGCCAGCAGCTTAAGAACGGAGGGAGAAGCTTTCTTT
CDR3: CASSLRTEGEAFF
size: -
J: TRBJ1-1
length: 13
V: TRBV7-6
D: -

DNA: TGTGCCAGCAGTGAATCCGGGACCTATAAAGAGACCCAGTACTTC
CDR3: CASSESGTYKETQYF
size: medium-sized
J: TRBJ2-5
length: 15
V: TRBV25-1
D: -

DNA: TGTGCCAGCAGTTCATCTCCCAGCGGGAGGGTCAAGCAGTACTTC
CDR3: CASSSSPSGRVKQYF
size: -
J: TRBJ2-7
length: 15
V: TRBV6-5
D: TRBD2

DNA: TGTGCCAGCAGCCCACAAGAATCGGACATCCTGGGTACCACTGAAGCTTTCTTT
CDR3: CASSPQESDILGTTEAFF
size: -
J: TRBJ1-1
length: 18
V: TRBV9
D: -

DNA: TGTGCCAGCAGAGGGGACGCCGCCTACGAGCAGTACTTC
CDR3: CASRGDAAYEQYF
size: -
J: TRBJ2-7
length: 13
V: TRBV7-2
D: -

DNA: TGTGCCAGCAGCGTAGATTGGGGGACCGGGGAGCTGTTTTTT
CDR3: CASSVDWGTGELFF
size: -
J: TRBJ2-2
length: 14
V: TRBV9
D: -

DNA: TGTGCCAGCAGAGGATGGCCCGACAGGAACACTGAAGCTTTCTTT
CDR3: CASRGWPDRNTEAFF
size: -
J: TRBJ1-1
length: 15
V: TRBV11-3
D: -

DNA: TGTGCCAGCAGCTCGGGGCCCCCAAGTGGGGGAAACACCATATATTTT
CDR3: CASSSGPPSGGNTIYF
size: -
J: TRBJ1-3
length: 16
V: TRBV7-3
D: -

DNA: TGCGCCAGCAGCCAAGAACCCCCCTGGACAGGGGGCACTCAGCCCCAGCATTTT
CDR3: CASSQEPPWTGGTQPQHF
size: -
J: TRBJ1-5
length: 18
V: TRBV4-3
D: TRBD1

DNA: TGTGCCAGCAGTTCCGCCCCTAATCAGCCCCAGCATTTT
CDR3: CASSSAPNQPQHF
size: -
J: TRBJ1-5
length: 13
V: TRBV6-5
D: -

DNA: TGTGCCAGCAGCTTAGTTGCAGGGGGAAACGAGCAGTACTTC
CDR3: CASSLVAGGNEQYF
size: -
J: TRBJ2-7
length: 14
V: TRBV7-6
D: TRBD1

DNA: TGTGCCAGCAGCCCCGGGCAGTTGAACACTGAAGCTTTCTTT
CDR3: CASSPGQLNTEAFF
size: -
J: TRBJ1-1
length: 14
V: TRBV11-2
D: -

DNA: TGTGCCAGCAGTTCCGGCCTAGCGGTGAGCGAGCAGTACTTC
CDR3: CASSSGLAVSEQYF
size: -
J: TRBJ2-7
length: 14
V: TRBV7-9
D: TRBD2

DNA: TGTGCCAGCAGCACCCGGGACAGGGGAACTAATGAAAAACTGTTTTTT
CDR3: CASSTRDRGTNEKLFF
size: -
J: TRBJ1-4
length: 16
V: TRBV11-3
D: TRBD1

DNA: TGTGCCAGCAGCGCCGGACAGGGCCATCAGCCCCAGCATTTT
CDR3: CASSAGQGHQPQHF
size: -
J: TRBJ1-5
length: 14
V: TRBV9
D: TRBD1

DNA: TGTGCCTCTTCCGGGAGTAACTATGGCTACACCTTC
CDR3: CASSGSNYGYTF
size: -
J: TRBJ1-2
length: 12
V: TRBV6-1
D: -

DNA: TGCGCCAGCAGCCAAGAGCAGCGGGGGACAGATACGCAGTATTTT
CDR3: CASSQEQRGTDTQYF
size: -
J: TRBJ2-3
length: 15
V: TRBV4-1
D: TRBD2

DNA: TGTGCCAGCACCCCTATTGGTGGAAACACCATATATTTT
CDR3: CASTPIGGNTIYF
size: -
J: TRBJ1-3
length: 13
V: TRBV7-8
D: -

DNA: TGTGCCAGCAGTTACTCCTGGAGCGGGACTGAAGCTTTCTTT
CDR3: CASSYSWSGTEAFF
size: -
J: TRBJ1-1
length: 14
V: TRBV6-5
D: -

DNA: TGCAGCGTTAGGGTGGGCGGTTCGTACTCCTACGAGCAGTACTTC
CDR3: CSVRVGGSYSYEQYF
size: -
J: TRBJ2-7
length: 15
V: TRBV29-1
D: -

DNA: TGTGCCAGCAGCTATCAGGGGGACAGGGACTATGGCTACACCTTC
CDR3: CASSYQGDRDYGYTF
size: -
J: TRBJ1-2
length: 15
V: TRBV5-4
D: TRBD1

DNA: TGCAGCGTTGAAGGTTCAAGGCCCCCATGGGGCCAGTACTTC
CDR3: CSVEGSRPPWGQYF
size: -
J: TRBJ2-5
length: 14
V: TRBV29-1
D: -

DNA: TGTGCCAGCAGTGCCCGGACTAGCGGAGACAATGAGCAGTTCTTC
CDR3: CASSARTSGDNEQFF
size: -
J: TRBJ2-1
length: 15
V: TRBV27
D: TRBD2

DNA: TGTGCCAGCATAAAAGGGGAAAACTATGGCTACACCTTC
CDR3: CASIKGENYGYTF
size: many
J: TRBJ1-2
length: 13
V: TRBV6-1
D: -

DNA: TGTGCTAGTGGTTTGGTCCGCATGACGGGAGGCTACACCTTC
CDR3: CASGLVRMTGGYTF
size: once
J: TRBJ1-2
length: 14
V: TRBV12-5
D: -

DNA: TGTGCCTGGAGTGTACTCGGAGACACTGAAGCTTTCTTT
CDR3: CAWSVLGDTEAFF
size: few
J: TRBJ1-1
length: 13
V: TRBV30
D: -

DNA: TGTGCCAGTAGTATAGGGAGCGGGAGCTGGAATGAGCAGTTCTTC
CDR3: CASSIGSGSWNEQFF
size: -
J: TRBJ2-1
length: 15
V: TRBV19
D: TRBD2

DNA: TGTGCCAGCAGCTGGGAGGAGAACAGTCCCAATGAGCAGTTCTTC
CDR3: CASSWEENSPNEQFF
size: -
J: TRBJ2-1
length: 15
V: TRBV5-4
D: -